The T cell receptor (beta chain) described here comes from a study of response to subunit inactivated influenza vaccine. This clonotype was recorded a few times. The CDR3 contains 14 residues. V lost 1 base, J lost 2 bases, and 9 bases lay in between. Per germline, CDR1 SGHTA and CDR2 FQGNSA. TCRdb re-analysed the RT-PCR reads in MiXCR, keeping a single row per CDR3 protein. Here the sample spans approximately 500,000 distinct CDR3 sequences, roughly 13% being singletons. The sequences come from PBMCs from blood, collected about 40 days after vaccination. This clonotype originated in a man aged 45-60 years who received an inactivated influenza vaccine. The V and J genes are TRBV7-2 and TRBJ2-7; a possible D gene is TRBD2 (5 bases). As DNA, the CDR3 is TGTGCCAGCAGCTTAGTGGCGACTACCTACGAGCAGTACTTC. It yields the protein CASSLVATTYEQYF.